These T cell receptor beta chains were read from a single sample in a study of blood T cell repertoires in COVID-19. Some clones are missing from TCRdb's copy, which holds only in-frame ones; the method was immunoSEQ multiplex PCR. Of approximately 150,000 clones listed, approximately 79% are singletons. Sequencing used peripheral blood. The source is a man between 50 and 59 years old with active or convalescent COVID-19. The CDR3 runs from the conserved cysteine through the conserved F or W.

CASSARQGQFTDTQYF	TRBV6-1
CASSAGQGPMEPQHF	TRBV2
CASSLASLNYGYTF	TRBV7-2
CATDTSGRMSGELFF	TRBV10-3
CASSEMAGINTIYF	TRBV6-1
CASSLGSTGANVLTF	TRBV27
CASSFYHEQYF	TRBV5-6
CASSLGLYNEQFF	TRBV11-3
CASSVGGSNQPQHF	TRBV9
CASSPSPATNEKLFF	TRBV5-1
CATSDPGLAINEQFF	TRBV24-1
CASSIRESTYEQYF	TRBV19
CASSLEGTGAQGETQYF	TRBV5-5
CATSGENGNQPQHF	TRBV24-1
CASSWSGTGNEKLFF	TRBV5-1
CASSVGSGRSNEQFF	TRBV9
CASSFAGHNEKLFF	TRBV7-8
CASSIEGWGPETQYF	TRBV19
CATSDGSWTEAFF	TRBV24-1
CASSQGAANEKLFF	TRBV18
CASSPRTGSNEKLFF	TRBV18
CAWTGLAYNEQFF	TRBV30
CSVDNGARGTNEQFF	TRBV29-1
CASSLNGGGTEAFF	TRBV7-3
CASSRASGRETQYF	TRBV5-4
CASSYLLASYEQYF	TRBV6-2/TRBV6-3
CASSEEVEGSEAFF	TRBV18